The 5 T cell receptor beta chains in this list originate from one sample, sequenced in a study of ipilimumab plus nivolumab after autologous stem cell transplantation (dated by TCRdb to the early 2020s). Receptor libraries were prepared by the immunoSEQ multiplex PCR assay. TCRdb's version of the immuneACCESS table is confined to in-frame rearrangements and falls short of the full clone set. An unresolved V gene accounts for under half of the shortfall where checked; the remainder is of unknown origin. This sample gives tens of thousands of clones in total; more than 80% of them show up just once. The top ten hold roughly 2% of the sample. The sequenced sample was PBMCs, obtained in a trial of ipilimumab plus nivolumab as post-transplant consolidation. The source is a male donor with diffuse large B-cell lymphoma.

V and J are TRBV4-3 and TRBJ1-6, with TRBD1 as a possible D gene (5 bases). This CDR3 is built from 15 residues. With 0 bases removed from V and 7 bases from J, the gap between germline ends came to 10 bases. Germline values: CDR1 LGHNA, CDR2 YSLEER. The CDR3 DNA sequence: TGCGCCAGCAGCCAAGATGGGGGGGAAAATTCACCCCTCCACTTT. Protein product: CASSQDGGENSPLHF.

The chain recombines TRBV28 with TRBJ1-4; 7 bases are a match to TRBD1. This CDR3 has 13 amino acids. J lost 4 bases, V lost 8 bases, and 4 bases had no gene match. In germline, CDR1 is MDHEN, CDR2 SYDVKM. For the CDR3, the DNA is TGTGCCAGCGCGGGACAGCTTAATGAAAAACTGTTTTTT. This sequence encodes CASAGQLNEKLFF.

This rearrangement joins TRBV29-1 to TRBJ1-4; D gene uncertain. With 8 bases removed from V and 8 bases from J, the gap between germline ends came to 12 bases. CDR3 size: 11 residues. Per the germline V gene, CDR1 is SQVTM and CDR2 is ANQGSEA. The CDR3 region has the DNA TGCAGCACCAGGACGGGGGAAAAACTGTTTTTT. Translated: CSTRTGEKLFF.

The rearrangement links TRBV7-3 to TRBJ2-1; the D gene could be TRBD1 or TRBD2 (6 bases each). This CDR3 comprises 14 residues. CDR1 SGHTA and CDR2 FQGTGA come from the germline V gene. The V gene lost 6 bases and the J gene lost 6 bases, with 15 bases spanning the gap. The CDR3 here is CASSPTGAGNEQFF. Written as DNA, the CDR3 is TGTGCCAGCAGTCCCACGGGGGCCGGCAATGAGCAGTTCTTC.

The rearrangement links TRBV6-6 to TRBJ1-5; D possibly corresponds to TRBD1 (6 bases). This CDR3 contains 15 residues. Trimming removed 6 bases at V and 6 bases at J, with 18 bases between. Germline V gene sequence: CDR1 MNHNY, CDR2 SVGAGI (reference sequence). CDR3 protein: CASSAVGGRSQPQHF. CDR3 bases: TGTGCCAGCAGCGCTGTGGGGGGGCGCAGTCAGCCCCAGCATTTT.